The next 32 T cell receptor beta chains were all read from a single sample in a study of tumor and adjacent non-tumor tissue in lung cancer. A modified ARM-PCR protocol with three rounds of nested PCR amplified TCRbeta. TCRdb reprocessed the multiplex PCR reads with MiXCR, giving one entry per CDR3 protein. This table has fewer than 55,000 distinct CDR3 sequences, roughly two thirds appearing once. No cell sorting was done before RNA was extracted from the tissue. The normal lung tissue was taken more than 3 cm from the tumor edge. The sequenced material came from distant non-tumor lung tissue. The receptors shown here come from a woman in her 40s with non-small cell lung cancer.

Worth noting for this clonotype: Sequence at one end of the junction differs from germline and may be a read error. This CDR3 reads CAIGWYQETQYF. The DNA of the CDR3 is TGTGCCATCGGATGGTACCAAGAGACTCAGTACTTC. The chain has TRBV10-3 and TRBJ2-5; D call uncertain. Germline CDR1 and CDR2: ENHRY and SYGVKD. The CDR3 extends over 12 amino acids.

Many counts were recorded for this clonotype. CDR3 DNA sequence: TGTGCCAGCAGACCATCCCAGACAGGGTTCAAAAACATTCAGTACTTC. Its translation: CASRPSQTGFKNIQYF. The V and J genes are TRBV6-2 or TRBV6-3 and TRBJ2-4; 7 nucleotides agree with TRBD1. The CDR3 is 16 amino acids. Germline CDR1 MNHEY, CDR2 SVGEGT. Trimming took 6 bases from V and 3 from J; bases not matched to a gene: 11.

This clonotype was counted many times. This chain links TRBV4-1 with TRBJ1-4; a possible D gene is TRBD1 (5 bases). Trimming removed 2 bases at V and 3 bases at J, with 10 bases between. The CDR3 has 15 residues. Germline CDR1 is MGHRA and CDR2 is YSYEKL. In DNA form, the CDR3 reads TGCGCCAGCAGCCAAATGAGACAGTCTAATGAAAAACTGTTTTTT. Protein product: CASSQMRQSNEKLFF.

The V gene is TRBV10-2, the J gene TRBJ2-7; 7 bases agree with TRBD1. CDR1 is WSHSY and CDR2 is SAAADI in the germline V gene. V trimming: 10 bases; J trimming: 2 bases; junction bases outside the gene matches: 5. The CDR3 extends over 12 amino acids. As DNA, the CDR3 is TGCGCCATCATCGACAGGGCCTACGAGCAGTACTTC. It codes for CAIIDRAYEQYF.

The chain joins TRBV11-3 to TRBJ2-7, with TRBD1 matching 8 bases. The CDR3 has 14 amino acids. The J segment lost 9 bases and the V segment lost 9 bases, leaving 16 bases of the junction unmatched. From germline, CDR1 is SGHNT and CDR2 YENEEA. The CDR3 region is CASSPGQGSCGQYF. CDR3 coding DNA: TGTGCCAGTAGCCCCGGACAGGGTTCCTGCGGGCAGTACTTC.

This sequence joins TRBV28 and TRBJ2-5; the match to TRBD2 covers 8 bases. The germline CDR1 and CDR2 sequences are MDHEN and SYDVKM. The CDR3 totals 17 residues. J lost 1 base, V lost 10 bases, and 17 bases had no gene match. The CDR3 nucleotides are TGTGCCATCCAAAACGCAAAACGGGGGGGGGTCCAAGAGACCCAGTACTTC. Encoded protein: CAIQNAKRGGVQETQYF.

This clonotype was observed at least ten times. The chain carries TRBV6-2 or TRBV6-3 and TRBJ2-7; D perhaps matches TRBD2 (6 bases). Germline values: CDR1 MNHEY, CDR2 SVGEGT. This CDR3 is built from 17 residues. Trimming took 7 bases from V and 5 from J, leaving 27 bases between them. The DNA of the CDR3 is TGTGCCAGCACCATAAGGGGCTCCGGGGGTCCAAGCGACGAGCAGTACTTC. It is translated as CASTIRGSGGPSDEQYF.

Details on this clonotype: Germline and junction disagree at one end, which may indicate a read error. The rearrangement joins TRBV11-1 to TRBJ2-1; TRBD1 is a possible D gene (5 bases). The CDR3 runs 17 residues. CDR1 is SGHAT, CDR2 FQDESV, per germline (reference sequence). CDR3 in amino acids: CASGLRVPPTGDNEQLF. The CDR3 nucleotides are TGTGCCAGCGGCTTAAGAGTCCCGCCAACAGGAGACAATGAGCAGTTGTTC.

Within the sample, this clonotype is medium-sized. The chain is built from TRBV11-2 and TRBJ2-5, with D possibly TRBD1 on 6 matching bases. There are 13 residues in the CDR3. The germline gives CDR1 SGHAT, CDR2 FQNNGV. Trimming shortened V by 10 bases and J by 2 bases, and 14 bases separated the two germline ends. The CDR3 DNA is TGTGCCACCTCGAGGGGGACACAAGAGACCCAGTACTTC. Translation: CATSRGTQETQYF.

Comments on this clonotype: Relative to the germline gene, one junction end is altered; a read error may explain this. V is TRBV6-5 and J is TRBJ2-1; D is unresolved. This CDR3 has 15 residues. Germline-derived CDR1 and CDR2 are MNHEY and SVGAGI. CDR3: CVSSYSQYTGNEQFF. CDR3 bases: TGTGTCAGCAGTTATTCCCAATATACGGGTAATGAGCAATTCTTC.

In its sample, this clonotype was seen many times. The chain employs TRBV4-1 and TRBJ1-2; D call uncertain. The CDR3 runs to 11 residues. CDR1 and CDR2 from the germline V gene are MGHRA and YSYEKL. With 0 bases removed from V and 14 bases from J, the gap between germline ends came to 10 bases. CDR3 residues: CASSQDFEKTF. The CDR3 DNA follows: TGCGCCAGCAGCCAAGATTTCGAGAAGACCTTC.

Details on this clonotype: Germline is not matched at one junction end, which may reflect a read error. The CDR3 loop reads CSVGMTGRDKQYF. Here the CDR3 DNA reads TGCAGCGTCGGCATGACTGGCAGGGATAAGCAGTATTTT. This chain connects TRBV29-1 to TRBJ2-3, with a weak D call TRBD1 (5 bases). CDR3 size: 13 residues. The V gene's germline CDR1 is SQVTM and CDR2 ANQGSEA.

This clonotype was seen more than once but under ten times. A read error may be the cause here, since a much bigger clone is one base away. V is TRBV30 and J is TRBJ1-1; D is possibly TRBD1 (5 bases). In germline, CDR1 is GTSNPN, CDR2 SVGIG (reference sequence). This CDR3 has 15 residues. The CDR3 DNA reads TGTGCCTTGAGTGTAGGTTTGGGTTCCGGTCAGGGAGCTTTCTTT. Its protein is CALSVGLGSGQGAFF.

Turning to this clonotype: This may be a read error, as it is one base from a much larger clone. This CDR3 is missing its conserved last phenylalanine or tryptophan, likely due to a read error. The genes are TRBV12-3 or TRBV12-4 and TRBJ1-1; TRBD1 aligns across 9 bases. With 6 bases clipped from V and 1 base from J, the junction kept 6 bases outside the gene matches. CDR3 size: 15 residues. CDR3 amino acids: CASSGGTGRNTEAFL. The CDR3, as DNA: TGTGCCAGCAGCGGGGGGACAGGGAGGAACACTGAAGCTTTCCTT.

This clonotype was recorded many times. The chain recombines TRBV6-1 with TRBJ2-2, with D tentatively TRBD1 (6 bases). Trimming left V 8 bases short and J 6 bases short, with 19 bases between. Per the germline V gene, CDR1 is MNHNS and CDR2 is SASEGT. The CDR3 runs to 15 residues. CDR3: CASEYAQGNPGELFF. In nucleotides, the CDR3 is TGTGCCAGCGAATACGCTCAGGGGAATCCCGGGGAGCTGTTTTTT.

On this clonotype: The junction and the germline gene differ at one end; a read error may be behind it. The chain is built from TRBV11-1 and TRBJ2-2; the D is unclear. CDR1 is SGHAT and CDR2 is FQDESV in the germline V gene (reference sequence). This CDR3 region has 15 residues. The DNA of the CDR3 is TGTGCCAGCAGCTCCCGGGCAATAGGAACCTTGGAGTTGTTTTTT. Translated, it gives CASSSRAIGTLELFF.

This clonotype was counted ten times or more. The germline gene is not matched at one end of the junction; a read error may be the cause. The chain is built from TRBV29-1 and TRBJ2-2, with a tentative D call TRBD1 (6 bases). The CDR3 runs 13 residues. The germline gives CDR1 SQVTM, CDR2 ANQGSEA. The CDR3 nucleotides are TGCAGCGTCGAAGGGGGACCCACCGGGGAGCTGTTTTTT. Protein product: CSVEGGPTGELFF.

The rearrangement uses TRBV12-3 or TRBV12-4 and TRBJ2-7, with D perhaps given as TRBD1 or TRBD2 (6 bases each). This CDR3 has 12 residues. Trimming cost V 3 bases and J 7 bases, with 10 bases left between them. The CDR3 loop reads CASSLKGGEQYF. CDR3 nucleotide sequence: TGTGCCAGCAGTTTGAAAGGGGGGGAGCAGTACTTC.

Remarks on this clonotype: The CDR3 does not close with the conserved phenylalanine or tryptophan, likely indicating a read error. The gene calls are TRBV10-2 and TRBJ2-3; D perhaps matches TRBD2 (6 bases). Germline CDR1 WSHSY, CDR2 SAAADI. The CDR3 is made up of 16 amino acids. The CDR3, as DNA: TGTGCCAGCAGATTGACGCTTAGCGGCCTCACATATACGCAGTATTAT. Its translation: CASRLTLSGLTYTQYY.

Notes on this clonotype: One end of the junction is discordant with germline, which a read error may explain. The V call is TRBV11-2, the J call TRBJ2-7, with D maybe TRBD1 (6 bases). Germline CDR1 is SGHAT and CDR2 is FQNNGV. The CDR3 spans 13 residues. The chain's CDR3 is CASSARVRGRAVF. In nucleotides, the CDR3 is TGTGCCAGCAGCGCCCGGGTCAGGGGAAGGGCGGTTTTC.

About this clonotype itself: The CDR3 carries no conserved terminal phenylalanine or tryptophan, so it likely arises from a read error. V is TRBV6-6 and J is TRBJ2-3; TRBD2 matches at 12 bases. With V trimmed by 7 bases and J by 7 bases, 6 bases remained unmatched. This CDR3 has 14 amino acids. Germline V CDR1 and CDR2: MNHNY, SVGAGI (reference sequence). The CDR3 reads CASMPSGGGNTQYS. In nucleotides, the CDR3 is TGTGCCAGCATGCCTAGCGGGGGGGGGAATACGCAGTATTCT.

The chain uses TRBV7-2 and TRBJ2-1; D remains unclear. From germline, CDR1 is SGHTA and CDR2 FQGNSA. This CDR3 has 11 residues. The germline V and J ends were trimmed by 10 bases and 5 bases, with 9 bases remaining between them. DNA for the CDR3: TGTGCCAACACCATAGACAATGAGCAGTTCTTC. Translation gives CANTIDNEQFF.

A note on this clonotype: One base away lies a much larger clone, so this may be a sequencing read error. V gene TRBV13 combines with J gene TRBJ1-1, with TRBD1 as a possible D gene (5 bases). V was clipped by 7 bases and J by 4 bases, with 16 bases between them. CDR3 length equals 14 residues. Germline V CDR1 and CDR2: PRHDT, FYEKMQ (reference sequence). This chain's CDR3 is CASNPGTRSTEAFF. The CDR3 DNA follows: TGTGCCAGCAACCCCGGGACGAGGAGCACTGAAGCTTTCTTT.

V usage is TRBV6-5 and J usage is TRBJ2-1; a possible D gene is TRBD2 (6 bases). V lost 6 bases and J lost 5, with 17 bases in between. In germline, CDR1 is MNHEY, CDR2 SVGAGI. This CDR3 region has 15 residues. The CDR3 DNA reads as TGTGCCAGCAGGGCTAGCGACCCTTCCAACAATGAGCAGTTCTTC. The encoded protein is CASRASDPSNNEQFF.

Turning to this clonotype: The conserved phenylalanine or tryptophan normally closing the CDR3 is absent here, so this likely arose from a read error. Because the CDR3's place on the DNA is in doubt, the DNA is left out and the CDR3 is given as listed by TCRdb. The genes are TRBV11-1 and TRBJ2-3; TRBD2, as called in the table, went unchecked against the DNA. CDR1 SGHAT and CDR2 FQDESV come from the germline V gene (reference sequence). The CDR3 length equals 16 residues, ends included. CDR3: CASSSIAGGSGDTQYI.

On this clonotype itself: One base away lies a much larger clone, so this may be a sequencing read error. The V gene is TRBV11-2, the J gene TRBJ2-1; D gene unclear. V shed 5 bases and J shed 4 bases, with 9 bases lying between them. Per the germline V gene, CDR1 is SGHAT and CDR2 is FQNNGV. This CDR3 spans 13 amino acids. Here the CDR3 DNA reads TGTGCCAGCAGCCCGCGACCTTACAATGAGCAGTTCTTC. This translates into CASSPRPYNEQFF.

In this sample, this clonotype turned up a few times. This may come from a read error, since a much larger clone is one base off. For the CDR3, the DNA is TGCGCCGGCACGCCGGCAACTAATGAAAAACTGTTTTTT. Translating gives CAGTPATNEKLFF. The rearrangement links TRBV10-2 to TRBJ1-4; D remains unclear. Germline V lookup: CDR1 WSHSY, CDR2 SAAADI. V shed 11 bases and J shed 0 bases, with 10 bases lying between them. CDR3 length: 13 amino acids.

This rearrangement joins TRBV6-6 to TRBJ1-5; 7 nucleotides line up with TRBD1. Germline-derived CDR1 and CDR2 are MNHNY and SVGAGI (reference sequence). After removal of 5 bases from V and 4 bases from J, the junction contained 14 bases not matched to a gene. This CDR3 comprises 17 residues. The CDR3 is CASSEAGMGQTNQPQHF. In DNA, the CDR3 is TGTGCCAGCAGTGAGGCGGGTATGGGACAGACTAATCAGCCCCAGCATTTT.

Concerning this clonotype itself: One end of the junction varies from germline; a read error may be responsible. The chain joins TRBV11-2 to TRBJ2-7, with D maybe TRBD1 (5 bases). Germline V CDR1 and CDR2: SGHAT, FQNNGV. This CDR3 spans 14 amino acids. The CDR3 region has the DNA TGTGCCCGCAGATATACAGGCGTTTCCTACGAGCAGTACTTC. It specifies CARRYTGVSYEQYF.

This clonotype was seen repeatedly, ten times or more. V usage is TRBV28 and J usage is TRBJ2-2, with a possible D match to TRBD1 (5 bases). This CDR3 comprises 14 residues. Germline V CDR1 and CDR2: MDHEN, SYDVKM. V was pared by 2 bases and J by 1 base, with 5 bases between. CDR3 sequence: CASSLDRNTGELFF. The CDR3 DNA reads TGTGCCAGCAGTTTAGACAGGAACACCGGGGAGCTGTTTTTT. The variable domain in full, completed from reference TRBV28 and TRBJ2-2, reads DVKVTQSSRYLVKRTGEKVFLECVQDMDHENMFWYRQDPGLGLRLIYFSYDVKMKEKGDIPEGYSVSREKKERFSLILESASTNQTSMYLCASSLDRNTGELFFGEGSRLTVL.

This clonotype was counted between two and nine times. The genes are TRBV7-8 and TRBJ1-3; 7 nucleotides line up with TRBD1. The germline CDR1 and CDR2 sequences are SGHVS and FQNEAQ. The CDR3 spans 14 residues. V dropped 7 bases and J dropped 4; count of bases not matched to a gene: 7. This CDR3 is CASNPSTGGNTIYF. Written as DNA, the CDR3 is TGTGCCAGCAACCCGTCGACAGGGGGAAACACCATATATTTT.

This clonotype showed up many times. Here the CDR3 DNA reads TGCAGTGCTAGAGATCTGGGTGCCGGCGGGGAGCTGTTTTTT. It specifies CSARDLGAGGELFF. The chain links TRBV20-1 to TRBJ2-2; D remains ambiguous. Germline V lookup: CDR1 DFQATT, CDR2 SNEGSKA (reference sequence). This CDR3 has 14 amino acids. V lost 0 bases, J lost 7 bases, and 12 bases lay in between.